Below are 26 T cell receptor beta chains sequenced from a single sample in a study of blood T cell repertoires in COVID-19. Only in-frame clones appear in the TCRdb table, and some are missing; sequencing was by immunoSEQ multiplex PCR. The sample has some 150,000 clones, roughly 84% seen once; the top ten hold about 8.9%. Sequenced: peripheral blood. These receptor sequences come from a woman in her fifties or sixties with acute or convalescent COVID-19.

This rearrangement joins TRBV7-2 to TRBJ2-7; 7 nucleotides line up with TRBD1. This CDR3 comprises 13 residues. From germline, CDR1 is SGHTA and CDR2 FQGNSA. J lost 1 base, V lost 6 bases, and 3 bases had no gene match. Here the CDR3 reads CASSDRVSYEQYF. DNA for the CDR3: TGTGCCAGCAGTGACAGGGTTTCCTACGAGCAGTACTTC.

The rearrangement joins TRBV19 to TRBJ2-5; D is possibly TRBD2 (5 bases). Trimming left V 3 bases short and J 1 base short, with 9 bases between. CDR1 and CDR2 from the germline V gene are LNHDA and SQIVND (reference sequence). This CDR3 contains 14 residues. The CDR3 reads CASSIFGVQETQYF. The CDR3 nucleotides read TGTGCCAGTAGTATCTTCGGGGTCCAAGAGACCCAGTACTTC.

The chain joins TRBV6-1 to TRBJ1-2; maybe TRBD1 (6 bases). This CDR3 comprises 14 residues. Trimming took off 1 base at V and 4 bases at J, with 10 bases between the two ends. CDR1 is MNHNS and CDR2 is SASEGT in the germline V gene. The CDR3 DNA follows: TGTGCCAGCAGTGAAGGGGGGGGCAGCTATGGCTACACCTTC. Translation: CASSEGGGSYGYTF.

V usage is TRBV9 and J usage is TRBJ2-1, with a tentative D call TRBD2 (5 bases). Germline CDR1 and CDR2: SGDLS and YYNGEE. V was cut by 0 bases and J by 8 bases, with 9 bases left in between. The CDR3 spans 13 residues. CDR3 sequence (DNA): TGTGCCAGCAGCGTAGAACTAGTCGATGAGCAGTTCTTC. Amino acid sequence: CASSVELVDEQFF.

This sequence joins TRBV7-8 and TRBJ1-1, with a tentative D call TRBD1 (6 bases). Germline V gene lookup returns CDR1 SGHVS and CDR2 FQNEAQ. With 6 bases removed from V and 3 bases from J, the gap between germline ends came to 14 bases. The CDR3 has 14 residues. CDR3 in amino acids: CASRTGNGDTEAFF. Here the CDR3 DNA reads TGTGCCAGCAGAACAGGGAATGGGGACACTGAAGCTTTCTTT. Looking up the rest from reference TRBV7-8 and TRBJ1-1 gives the full variable domain: GAGVSQSPRYKVAKRGQDVALRCDPISGHVSLFWYQQALGQGPEFLTYFQNEAQLDKSGLPSDRFFAERPEGSVSTLKIQRTQQEDSAVYLCASRTGNGDTEAFFGQGTRLTVV.

The chain links TRBV29-1 to TRBJ2-1; a weak D match, TRBD2 (5 bases). The V gene's germline CDR1 is SQVTM and CDR2 ANQGSEA. The CDR3 has 12 amino acids. This chain's CDR3 is CSASSGGDEQFF. The CDR3 DNA reads TGCAGTGCCTCCAGCGGTGGGGATGAGCAGTTCTTC.

J is TRBJ1-6 and V is TRBV12-3 or TRBV12-4, with D perhaps matching TRBD1 (6 bases). The CDR3 has 13 residues. Trimming took off 3 bases at V and 10 bases at J, with 10 bases between the two ends. This CDR3 reads CASSLFTGSPLHF. Written as DNA, the CDR3 is TGTGCCAGCAGTTTGTTTACAGGGTCACCCCTCCACTTT.

V and J are TRBV3-1 (or the pseudogene TRBV3-2) and TRBJ1-4; D not certain. This CDR3 is 13 amino acids long. V gave up 1 base and J gave up 11 bases, with 11 bases separating them. Germline assignment: CDR1 LGHDT and CDR2 YNNKEL (reference sequence). CDR3 in amino acids: CASSQAPGGKLFF. The DNA of the CDR3 is TGTGCCAGCAGCCAAGCCCCGGGAGGTAAACTGTTTTTT.

This clone was seen more than once but under ten times. The V gene is TRBV9, the J gene TRBJ1-2; D unclear. Trimming pared 0 bases from V and 0 bases from J, leaving 6 bases between. In germline, CDR1 is SGDLS, CDR2 YYNGEE. This CDR3 comprises 14 residues. The CDR3 DNA sequence: TGTGCCAGCAGCGTAGATACGGCTAACTATGGCTACACCTTC. It is translated as CASSVDTANYGYTF.

The CDR3 is CASSLSLANYEQYF. The CDR3 DNA follows: TGTGCCAGCAGCTTAAGTCTTGCTAACTACGAGCAGTACTTC. This chain connects TRBV7-2 to TRBJ2-7, with D hard to call. Trimming removed 2 bases from V and 3 bases from J, with 11 bases in between. The CDR3 has 14 amino acids. Per the germline V gene, CDR1 is SGHTA and CDR2 is FQGNSA.

This clone was seen a single time. The chain recombines TRBV6-5 with TRBJ2-2, with 8 nucleotides matching TRBD1. The CDR3 extends over 15 amino acids. Germline values: CDR1 MNHEY, CDR2 SVGAGI. Unmatched junction bases numbered 5, after V lost 7 bases and J lost 1 base. The CDR3 nucleotides are TGTGCCAGCAATCCGGGACAGGAGAACACCGGGGAGCTGTTTTTT. This translates into CASNPGQENTGELFF.

This rearrangement joins TRBV6-1 to TRBJ1-1; a weak D match, TRBD1 (5 bases). The CDR3 has 15 residues. Germline CDR1 reads MNHNS; CDR2 reads SASEGT. Deletions cut 0 bases from V and 4 bases from J, with 12 bases between. The CDR3 DNA is TGTGCCAGCAGTGAAGCGCGGTTCGGGGGCACTGAAGCTTTCTTT. Translation gives CASSEARFGGTEAFF.

The chain recombines TRBV4-2 with TRBJ2-1; 7 bases fit TRBD2. The CDR3 has 16 residues. With 0 bases clipped from V and 8 bases from J, the junction kept 10 bases outside the gene matches. The V gene's germline CDR1 is LGHNA and CDR2 YNFKEQ. This chain's CDR3 is CASSQDLAEGMDEQFF. Here the CDR3 DNA reads TGTGCCAGCAGCCAAGATCTAGCGGAGGGGATGGATGAGCAGTTCTTC.

The CDR3 DNA reads TGTGCCAGCAGGCCTGGACAGGAGGGTGGCTATGGCTACACCTTC. Its protein product is CASRPGQEGGYGYTF. The chain joins TRBV7-2 to TRBJ1-2; 7 bases map to TRBD1. Germline V CDR1 and CDR2: SGHTA, FQGNSA. V lost 6 bases, J lost 4 bases, and 11 bases stayed unmatched. This CDR3 is built from 15 residues.

In its sample, this clone was seen once. CDR3 in DNA: TGCGCCAGCAGCCAGCCCACGACAGGCCCCTCTGGAAACACCATATATTTT. It yields the protein CASSQPTTGPSGNTIYF. J is TRBJ1-3 and V is TRBV4-1; D is perhaps TRBD1 (6 bases). Trimming took 3 bases from V and 0 from J, leaving 15 bases between them. CDR1 is MGHRA and CDR2 is YSYEKL in the germline V gene. The length of the CDR3 is 17 residues.

The chain joins TRBV7-2 to TRBJ2-5; a possible D gene is TRBD2 (6 bases). V shed 3 bases and J shed 7 bases, with 18 bases lying between them. The CDR3 sequence is 15 residues long. Germline CDR1 is SGHTA and CDR2 is FQGNSA. This chain's CDR3 is CASSFLGVEGGTQYF. Written as DNA, the CDR3 is TGTGCCAGCAGCTTCTTGGGCGTAGAGGGAGGGACCCAGTACTTC.

CDR3 protein: CASSRGGELKETQYF. CDR3 DNA sequence: TGTGCCAGCTCACGTGGCGGGGAGCTGAAAGAGACCCAGTACTTC. The chain uses TRBV18 and TRBJ2-5; possible D gene TRBD2, 6 bases. Germline V lookup: CDR1 KGHSH, CDR2 LQKENI. The length of the CDR3 is 15 residues. The ends were cut back, 4 bases at V and 3 bases at J, with 15 bases in the middle.

DNA of the CDR3: TGTGCCAGCAGCTTATCTGCTAGCGGGGGGTACGAGCAGTACTTC. Residues: CASSLSASGGYEQYF. V is TRBV7-3 and J is TRBJ2-7; 11 bases agree with TRBD2. Germline trimming cut 2 bases from V and 4 bases from J; bases unmatched to any gene: 4. The germline V gene has CDR1 SGHTA and CDR2 FQGTGA. The CDR3 length is 15 residues.

V gene TRBV20-1 combines with J gene TRBJ2-7, with D perhaps TRBD2 (5 bases). The germline V gene has CDR1 DFQATT and CDR2 SNEGSKA (reference sequence). The CDR3 is made up of 11 amino acids. The ends were cut back, 4 bases at V and 5 bases at J, with 9 bases in the middle. This CDR3 is CSANGVHEQYF. The CDR3 DNA sequence: TGCAGTGCTAACGGGGTTCACGAGCAGTACTTC.

V usage is TRBV7-2 and J usage is TRBJ2-7; 9 bases match TRBD1. The CDR3 runs to 16 residues. Germline CDR1 is SGHTA and CDR2 is FQGNSA. V shed 1 base and J 3 bases; nucleotides not matched to a gene: 7. The CDR3 is CASSLVGTGKLYEQYF. Written as DNA, the CDR3 is TGTGCCAGCAGCTTAGTGGGGACAGGGAAACTCTACGAGCAGTACTTC.

The rearrangement joins TRBV6-2 or TRBV6-3 to TRBJ2-5; unclear D gene. The CDR3 loop spans 14 amino acids. Trimming took off 2 bases at V and 7 bases at J, with 14 bases between the two ends. CDR1 and CDR2 from the germline V gene are MNHEY and SVGEGT. The CDR3 loop reads CASSYVTTLGTQYF. The CDR3 DNA reads as TGTGCCAGCAGTTACGTCACGACATTGGGGACCCAGTACTTC.

This chain connects TRBV28 to TRBJ2-3, with 9 bases that match TRBD1. With V trimmed by 4 bases and J by 4 bases, 21 bases remained unmatched. Germline-derived CDR1 and CDR2 are MDHEN and SYDVKM. The length of the CDR3 is 20 residues. In DNA, the CDR3 is TGTGCCAGCAGTTCCGGACAGGGGAAAGTGGTGGTAGGTCCGCCAGATACGCAGTATTTT. Translation gives CASSSGQGKVVVGPPDTQYF.

The V and J genes are TRBV5-1 and TRBJ2-2; weak D call: TRBD2 (6 bases). There are 14 residues in the CDR3. The V end lost 5 bases, the J end lost 3 bases, and 11 bases lay between the germline ends. Per the germline V gene, CDR1 is SGHRS and CDR2 is YFSETQ. The CDR3 region is CASRPGVDTGELFF. The CDR3 DNA reads as TGCGCCAGCAGGCCGGGGGTCGACACCGGGGAGCTGTTTTTT.

The rearrangement uses TRBV7-3 and TRBJ1-6; D gene uncertain. V was pared by 5 bases and J by 6 bases, with 8 bases between. CDR1 and CDR2 from the germline V gene are SGHTA and FQGTGA. The CDR3 length is 13 residues. The CDR3 coding sequence is TGTGCCAGCAGCCAATTCATTAATTCACCCCTCCACTTT. This codes for CASSQFINSPLHF.

The V and J genes are TRBV9 and TRBJ1-1, with D perhaps TRBD1 (5 bases). Between the trimmed V and J ends, which lost 1 base and 0 bases, there was a span of 7 bases. Germline values: CDR1 SGDLS, CDR2 YYNGEE. The CDR3 extends over 14 amino acids. CDR3 region: CASSVLDMNTEAFF. The DNA of the CDR3 is TGTGCCAGCAGCGTATTGGACATGAACACTGAAGCTTTCTTT.

Written as DNA, the CDR3 is TGTGCCAGCAGTGAGCAGGGGTTGGGTCAGCCCCAGCATTTT. Translated: CASSEQGLGQPQHF. This chain uses TRBV2 with TRBJ1-5; D may be TRBD1 (6 bases). Trimming took off 3 bases at V and 6 bases at J, with 12 bases between the two ends. Germline V lookup: CDR1 SNHLY, CDR2 FYNNEI. This CDR3 has 14 amino acids.